A selection of T cell receptor beta chains follows, all from one sample in a study of glioma-infiltrating T cells. A single record per CDR3 protein comes from TCRdb applying MiXCR to the multiplex PCR reads. The table records 45,000 or so distinct CDR3 sequences, around 22% of them present only once. The sample was glioma tissue, nonneoplastic brain tissue, or PBMCs (not recorded which). These receptors were collected from a human donor with low-grade glioma or glioblastoma, undergoing nonglioma brain surgery, or in good health (not recorded which). The CDR3 runs from the conserved cysteine through the conserved F or W. The D gene is left open where the match is weak. Some rows mark clone size as missing; the rest say once, few, many or name a class of expanded clone.

TRBV4-1	TRBJ2-3	.	.	CASTSGISPVDTQYF	TGCGCCAGCACCTCCGGGATCTCACCGGTGGATACGCAGTATTTT
TRBV6-1	TRBJ2-4	many	TRBD2	CASSEGIKGLGYF	TGTGCCAGCAGTGAAGGGATTAAGGGACTAGGGTACTTC
TRBV7-9	TRBJ1-1	many	.	CASSFRSGTSAGVTEAFF	TGTGCCAGCAGCTTTAGATCCGGGACCTCCGCGGGAGTAACTGAAGCTTTCTTT
TRBV28	TRBJ2-1	.	TRBD2	CASSHGTSGLRGQFF	TGTGCCAGCAGTCACGGGACTAGCGGCCTCCGGGGGCAGTTCTTC
TRBV28	TRBJ2-1	many	.	CASSFRDSYNEQFF	TGTGCCAGCAGTTTCAGGGATTCCTACAATGAGCAGTTCTTC
TRBV12-3/TRBV12-4	TRBJ2-3	.	TRBD1	CASWGRTGFTDTQYF	TGTGCCAGCTGGGGCCGGACAGGTTTCACAGATACGCAGTATTTT
TRBV3-1	TRBJ2-1	many	TRBD2	CASSQLAGGSEQFF	TGTGCCAGCAGCCAACTAGCGGGAGGAAGTGAGCAGTTCTTC
TRBV12-3/TRBV12-4	TRBJ1-1	.	.	CASSHKDGFEAFF	TGTGCCAGCAGCCATAAGGACGGTTTTGAAGCTTTCTTT
TRBV20-1	TRBJ1-5	medium-sized	.	CSARAHGFSNQPQHF	TGCAGTGCTAGAGCCCACGGGTTTAGCAATCAGCCCCAGCATTTT
TRBV19	TRBJ1-1	many	.	CASTEGSLVMNTEAFF	TGTGCCAGCACGGAAGGAAGCCTCGTCATGAACACTGAAGCTTTCTTT
TRBV28	TRBJ1-5	many	TRBD1	CASSSPDRTNQPQHF	TGTGCCAGCAGTTCCCCGGACAGGACAAATCAGCCCCAGCATTTT
TRBV5-1	TRBJ1-2	.	.	CASSFGDLPGGYTF	TGCGCCAGCAGCTTTGGGGACTTACCGGGGGGCTACACCTTC
TRBV24-1	TRBJ2-1	many	.	CATSDFGLDSYNEQFF	TGTGCCACCAGTGATTTTGGGCTGGACTCCTACAATGAGCAGTTCTTC
TRBV6-1	TRBJ2-1	many	TRBD1	CASRPYGRDSSYNEQFF	TGTGCCAGCAGACCCTATGGACGGGACAGCTCCTACAATGAGCAGTTCTTC
TRBV19	TRBJ2-3	few	TRBD2	CASSGTSGGPTDTQYF	TGTGCCAGTAGTGGGACTAGCGGAGGACCCACAGATACGCAGTATTTT
TRBV25-1	TRBJ2-1	many	TRBD2	CASSVLIAGEQFF	TGTGCCAGCAGTGTCCTTATAGCGGGCGAGCAGTTCTTC
TRBV2	TRBJ2-3	many	.	CASLRNPSTDTQYF	TGTGCCAGCCTTAGGAACCCTAGCACAGATACGCAGTATTTT
TRBV29-1	TRBJ2-5	.	.	CSVVNGDWETQYF	TGCAGCGTTGTCAATGGTGACTGGGAGACCCAGTACTTC
TRBV7-2	TRBJ1-2	many	.	CASSGSQGSDGYTF	TGTGCCAGCAGCGGTAGCCAGGGATCGGATGGCTACACCTTC
TRBV12-5	TRBJ2-2	few	.	CASGLVVHGAPRPGELFF	TGTGCTAGTGGTTTGGTCGTCCATGGGGCCCCGAGGCCCGGGGAGCTGTTTTTT
TRBV20-1	TRBJ2-3	many	.	CSARDDGVTATDTQYF	TGCAGTGCTAGAGATGATGGGGTCACGGCCACAGATACGCAGTATTTT
TRBV6-2/TRBV6-3	TRBJ2-7	medium-sized	.	CASSYSSLAYEQYF	TGTGCCAGCAGTTACTCGAGTCTGGCCTACGAGCAGTACTTC
TRBV18	TRBJ2-7	many	.	CASSGTSYEQYF	TGTGCCAGCTCCGGGACTTCCTACGAGCAGTACTTC
TRBV15	TRBJ1-1	.	.	CATSRGGQYTGAFF	TGTGCCACCAGCAGAGGCGGACAGTACACTGGGGCTTTCTTT
TRBV28	TRBJ1-5	many	TRBD1	CASSLHRGSNQPQHF	TGTGCCAGCAGTTTACACAGGGGGAGCAATCAGCCCCAGCATTTT
TRBV14	TRBJ2-1	.	.	CASSQDGVGRPVVSYNEQFF	TGTGCCAGCAGCCAAGATGGGGTCGGACGGCCAGTCGTATCCTACAATGAGCAGTTCTTC
TRBV20-1	TRBJ1-2	medium-sized	.	CSAWNSGQPVNYGYTF	TGCAGTGCTTGGAACTCCGGACAACCAGTTAACTATGGCTACACCTTC
TRBV27	TRBJ2-3	many	TRBD1	CASSLSRQGTDTQYF	TGTGCCAGCAGTTTATCGCGACAGGGAACAGATACGCAGTATTTT
TRBV11-2	TRBJ1-2	.	.	CASSLDLRAVTNYGYTF	TGTGCCAGCAGCTTAGATCTTAGGGCAGTTACTAACTATGGCTACACCTTC
TRBV12-5	TRBJ2-5	.	.	CASGLVLGGRRETQCF	TGTGCTAGTGGTTTGGTACTCGGGGGACGGAGAGAGACCCAGTGCTTC
TRBV4-1	TRBJ1-5	many	.	CASSQVDGSNQPQHF	TGCGCCAGCAGCCAAGTGGACGGAAGCAATCAGCCCCAGCATTTT
TRBV4-1	TRBJ2-1	few	TRBD2	CASSQETQRGGGEQFF	TGCGCCAGCAGCCAAGAAACCCAGCGGGGGGGCGGTGAGCAGTTCTTC
TRBV12-3/TRBV12-4	TRBJ2-7	.	TRBD1	CASSGQAYEQYF	TGTGCCAGCAGCGGACAGGCCTACGAGCAGTACTTC
TRBV28	TRBJ1-1	many	.	CASVNARTGIGEAFF	TGTGCCAGCGTGAACGCTAGAACAGGGATCGGTGAAGCTTTCTTT
TRBV28	TRBJ1-3	many	.	CASSPLVGSGNTIYF	TGTGCCAGCAGCCCACTGGTCGGCTCTGGAAACACCATATATTTT
TRBV20-1	TRBJ2-5	many	.	CSARGAPQNVETQYF	TGCAGTGCTAGAGGTGCACCCCAGAACGTGGAGACCCAGTACTTC
TRBV9	TRBJ2-3	.	.	CASSPIRGGADTQYF	TGTGCCAGCAGCCCAATCAGAGGGGGTGCAGATACGCAGTATTTT
TRBV28	TRBJ1-5	many	.	CASSLTDGSNQPQHF	TGTGCCAGCAGTTTGACGGACGGGAGCAATCAGCCCCAGCATTTT
TRBV12-3/TRBV12-4	TRBJ2-3	few	.	CASTSARDVYTDTQYF	TGTGCCAGCACCAGCGCCCGGGACGTCTACACAGATACGCAGTATTTT
TRBV28	TRBJ2-1	.	TRBD1	CAISKPGQGSIGEQFF	TGTGCCATCAGTAAACCGGGACAGGGTTCGATCGGTGAGCAGTTCTTC
TRBV3-1	TRBJ1-6	many	.	CASSQAVLNSPLHF	TGTGCCAGCAGCCAAGCCGTCCTCAATTCACCCCTCCACTTT
TRBV7-2	TRBJ1-5	.	.	CASSLGPNQPQHF	TGTGCCAGCAGCCTTGGTCCCAATCAGCCCCAGCATTTT
TRBV20-1	TRBJ1-4	many	TRBD1	CSARRDRGIRATNEKLFF	TGCAGTGCTAGAAGAGACAGGGGTATAAGGGCGACTAATGAAAAACTGTTTTTT
TRBV13	TRBJ1-2	.	.	CASSLQDNYGYTF	TGTGCCAGCAGCCTACAGGATAACTATGGCTACACCTTC
TRBV20-1	TRBJ1-5	.	TRBD1	CSAPYYRDSVNQPQRF	TGCAGTGCTCCATACTACCGGGACAGTGTCAATCAGCCCCAGCGCTTT
TRBV20-1	TRBJ2-7	many	.	CSARPGRGVYEQYF	TGCAGTGCTAGACCGGGACGGGGAGTCTACGAGCAGTACTTC
TRBV28	TRBJ2-5	many	.	CASSLSDRPTQETQYF	TGTGCCAGCAGTTTATCAGACAGACCAACTCAAGAGACCCAGTACTTC
TRBV6-1	TRBJ2-5	many	.	CASSLDKRKETQYF	TGTGCCAGCAGTTTAGACAAAAGAAAAGAGACCCAGTACTTC
TRBV12-3/TRBV12-4	TRBJ1-1	.	.	CASSLGAMNTEAFF	TGTGCCAGCAGTCTGGGAGCCATGAACACTGAAGCTTTCTTT
TRBV20-1	TRBJ2-1	many	.	CSARGAAGYNEQLF	TGCAGTGCTAGAGGGGCGGCGGGGTACAATGAGCAGCTCTTC
TRBV24-1	TRBJ1-2	.	.	CATSDLTGRDYGYTF	TGTGCCACCAGTGACTTGACGGGGCGGGACTATGGCTACACCTTC
TRBV6-1	TRBJ2-1	many	TRBD2	CASRGSGLAYNEQFF	TGTGCCAGCAGAGGATCGGGACTAGCCTACAATGAGCAGTTCTTC
TRBV6-1	TRBJ2-2	many	TRBD1	CASSYAGTDGGELFF	TGTGCCAGCAGCTACGCTGGGACAGACGGCGGGGAGCTGTTTTTT
TRBV19	TRBJ1-1	many	.	CASSPRTVLMNTEAFF	TGTGCCAGTAGTCCCCGGACAGTCCTAATGAACACTGAAGCTTTCTTT
TRBV11-1	TRBJ2-1	many	.	CASSFLRSSYNEQFF	TGTGCCAGCAGCTTCCTACGTAGCTCCTACAATGAGCAGTTCTTC
TRBV2	TRBJ2-7	many	TRBD2	CASSEARGERQYF	TGTGCCAGCAGTGAAGCGCGGGGGGAAAGGCAGTACTTC
TRBV4-1	TRBJ2-7	few	TRBD1	CASSQGGTGGYEQYF	TGCGCCAGCAGCCAAGGGGGGACAGGGGGTTACGAGCAGTACTTC
TRBV6-1	TRBJ2-5	medium-sized	TRBD1	CASRGQGSGETQYF	TGTGCCAGCCGAGGACAGGGGAGCGGAGAGACCCAGTACTTC
TRBV2	TRBJ2-1	many	TRBD1	CATTGTAPNEQFF	TGTGCCACCACCGGGACAGCCCCTAATGAGCAGTTCTTC
TRBV7-2	TRBJ1-6	many	TRBD1	CASSLPGGPEPASPLHF	TGTGCCAGCAGCTTGCCAGGGGGCCCTGAACCTGCTTCACCCCTCCACTTT